The 2 T cell receptor beta chains below all came from one sample that was sequenced in a study of technical replicates of blood from four donors. Profiling relied on immunoSEQ multiplex PCR, and the TCRdb table lists in-frame clones only, not all of them. Of 75,000 to 100,000 clones in the sample, approximately 90% were seen once. Sequencing used T cells isolated from PBMCs. These receptors were obtained from a human donor in good health.

This chain links TRBV19 with TRBJ1-1; D is unclear. The germline V gene has CDR1 LNHDA and CDR2 SQIVND (reference sequence). The V gene lost 3 bases and the J gene lost 1 base, with 6 bases spanning the gap. This CDR3 contains 13 residues. The DNA for the CDR3 is TGTGCCAGTAGTATGCGACAGAACACTGAAGCTTTCTTT. Its protein product is CASSMRQNTEAFF.

The chain has TRBV9 and TRBJ2-3; TRBD2 is a possible D gene (5 bases). Germline-derived CDR1 and CDR2 are SGDLS and YYNGEE. V shed 4 bases and J shed 1 base, with 7 bases lying between them. The length of the CDR3 is 13 residues. CDR3 region: CASSRTGTDTQYF. The CDR3, as DNA: TGTGCCAGCAGCCGGACTGGCACAGATACGCAGTATTTT. The whole variable domain, filled in from reference TRBV9 and TRBJ2-3, reads DSGVTQTPKHLITATGQRVTLRCSPRSGDLSVYWYQQSLDQGLQFLIQYYNGEERAKGNILERFSAQQFPDLHSELNLSSLELGDSALYFCASSRTGTDTQYFGPGTRLTVL.